The clone carrying this T cell receptor beta chain showed up just once. This record belongs to a study of PD-L1 blockade in urothelial cancer. Produced via immunoSEQ multiplex PCR; TCRdb's table is partial and in-frame only. This sample has 58,000 or so clones, with around 83% found just once. CDR3 length equals 14 residues. CDR1 and CDR2 from the germline V gene are SGDLS and YYNGEE. With V trimmed by 5 bases and J by 5 bases, 7 bases remained unmatched. The origin of this receptor is a man over 45 with urothelial cancer. This specimen consisted of PBMCs, obtained around atezolizumab (anti-PD-L1) treatment. This sequence joins TRBV9 and TRBJ2-1; TRBD2 aligns across 7 bases. The CDR3 sequence is CASRRDYSHNEQFF. The CDR3 bases are TGTGCCAGCAGAAGGGACTACAGTCACAATGAGCAGTTCTTC.